The next 26 T cell receptor beta chains were all read from a single sample in a study of T-cell memory formation after mild COVID-19 (dated by TCRdb to about 2021). To prepare the library, 5' RACE was applied. The instrument given in TCRdb is Illumina NovaSeq 6000. Starting from the raw public reads, TCRdb applied fastp trimming at Q25, assembled clones with MiXCR and retained in-frame beta chains. Entries are consolidated by CDR3 protein sequence, retaining the most common genes and DNA. Here the sample has about 130,000 distinct CDR3 sequences; about a sixth occur a single time. More than 11% of the sample is held by the ten biggest clonotypes. The sequenced sample consisted of PBMCs or a T cell subset sorted from them (not recorded which). These receptors were obtained from an adult woman who had mild COVID-19 (a few samples of this study predate the infection). The sample titles of this study are shuffled in the database, so cell type and time point are left out; the donor was told from shared clones.

Ten or more counts support this clonotype. The genes are TRBV12-3 or TRBV12-4 and TRBJ2-7, with D possibly matching TRBD1 (5 bases). CDR3 length equals 14 residues. Trimming took off 4 bases at V and 2 bases at J, with 12 bases between the two ends. The CDR3 is CASSSNSGTYEQYF. CDR3 nucleotides: TGTGCCAGCAGTTCTAACTCAGGGACCTACGAGCAGTACTTC.

This clonotype was observed many times. This chain links TRBV20-1 with TRBJ2-3; no clear D gene. The CDR3 totals 10 residues. Germline CDR1 DFQATT, CDR2 SNEGSKA (reference sequence). The germline V and J ends were trimmed by 2 bases and 6 bases, with 3 bases remaining between them. The CDR3 DNA sequence: TGCAGTGCTAGATCCGATACGCAGTATTTT. It is translated as CSARSDTQYF.

The gene calls are TRBV13 and TRBJ2-5; D is ambiguous. The V and J ends lost 5 bases and 1 base respectively, with 14 bases between them. The CDR3 has 15 amino acids. CDR1 is PRHDT, CDR2 FYEKMQ, per germline (reference sequence). CDR3 bases: TGTGCCAGCAGCGGGTCCGGGCTCTTCCAAGAGACCCAGTACTTC. Translation gives CASSGSGLFQETQYF.

This clonotype was observed a handful of times. This chain joins TRBV29-1 and TRBJ2-5; TRBD2 is a possible D gene (6 bases). V dropped 2 bases and J dropped 5 bases, with 15 bases sitting between them. This CDR3 has 14 residues. Germline-derived CDR1 and CDR2 are SQVTM and ANQGSEA. The CDR3 nucleotides are TGCAGCGTTGAACGGGGGTGGGGAATCGAGACCCAGTACTTC. As protein: CSVERGWGIETQYF.

This clonotype was seen many times. V is TRBV5-1 and J is TRBJ2-5; TRBD1 aligns across 7 bases. The CDR3 consists of 15 residues. Germline V gene sequence: CDR1 SGHRS, CDR2 YFSETQ. V dropped 3 bases and J dropped 1; count of bases not matched to a gene: 6. The CDR3 loop is CASSSRQGSQETQYF. CDR3 coding DNA: TGCGCCAGCAGCTCCCGACAGGGATCCCAAGAGACCCAGTACTTC.

At least ten counts were recorded for this clonotype. The CDR3 DNA follows: TGCAGTGCTACCCCACCCCTCGGGGTCTACAATGAGCAGTTCTTC. This gives the protein CSATPPLGVYNEQFF. The chain combines TRBV20-1 with TRBJ2-1, with a possible D match to TRBD2 (5 bases). Trimming pared 4 bases from V and 3 bases from J, leaving 16 bases between. This CDR3 spans 15 amino acids. Germline assignment: CDR1 DFQATT and CDR2 SNEGSKA (reference sequence).

V and J are TRBV7-2 and TRBJ2-3, with a tentative D call TRBD1 (6 bases). The ends were cut back, 8 bases at V and 3 bases at J, with 12 bases in the middle. The CDR3 covers 13 residues. Germline CDR1 reads SGHTA; CDR2 reads FQGNSA. The CDR3 loop is CASARDITDTQYF. In DNA, the CDR3 is TGTGCCAGCGCCCGGGACATAACAGATACGCAGTATTTT.

There are a few counts of this clonotype. The V call is TRBV5-1, the J call TRBJ1-6; the D gene is possibly TRBD1 (5 bases). The CDR3 has 16 residues. The V gene lost 2 bases and the J gene lost 3 bases, with 12 bases spanning the gap. Germline V CDR1 and CDR2: SGHRS, YFSETQ. CDR3 DNA sequence: TGCGCCAGCAGCTTAGCCCAGGGTGTCTATAATTCACCCCTCCACTTT. Translating gives CASSLAQGVYNSPLHF. Full variable domain (rest looked up from reference TRBV5-1 and TRBJ1-6): KAGVTQTPRYLIKTRGQQVTLSCSPISGHRSVSWYQQTPGQGLQFLFEYFSETQRNKGNFPGRFSGRQFSNSRSEMNVSTLELGDSALYLCASSLAQGVYNSPLHFGNGTRLTVT.

J is TRBJ2-4 and V is TRBV29-1; possibly TRBD2 for D (6 bases). Trimming pared 1 base from V and 5 bases from J, leaving 12 bases between. The CDR3 is 14 residues long. Germline loops: CDR1 SQVTM, CDR2 ANQGSEA. This CDR3 reads CSVEVPGVQNIQYF. CDR3 coding DNA: TGCAGCGTTGAAGTTCCGGGGGTCCAAAACATTCAGTACTTC.

V usage is TRBV4-1 and J usage is TRBJ1-2; 7 nucleotides line up with TRBD1. V gave up 1 base and J gave up 7 bases; unmatched junction bases: 6. Germline V gene lookup returns CDR1 MGHRA and CDR2 YSYEKL. The CDR3 is 14 residues long. CDR3 sequence (DNA): TGCGCCAGCAGCCAAGTACAGGGGTTTGGTGGCTACACCTTC. Translation gives CASSQVQGFGGYTF.

The CDR3 is CASSHHSGDYNEQFF. The CDR3 DNA reads TGTGCCAGCAGCCACCACAGCGGGGATTACAATGAGCAGTTCTTC. The chain employs TRBV14 and TRBJ2-1; 7 positions agree with TRBD2. Per the germline V gene, CDR1 is SGHDN and CDR2 is FVKESK. CDR3 length: 15 amino acids. The V segment lost 3 bases and the J segment 4 bases; nucleotides outside the gene matches: 6.

The chain recombines TRBV7-2 with TRBJ2-3; D perhaps matches TRBD2 (6 bases). Trimming took off 5 bases at V and 0 bases at J, with 18 bases between the two ends. Per germline, CDR1 SGHTA and CDR2 FQGNSA. The CDR3 consists of 17 residues. In DNA, the CDR3 is TGTGCCAGCAGCCTCGGACTACTATCCACTAGCACAGATACGCAGTATTTT. Its protein is CASSLGLLSTSTDTQYF. The full variable domain, rest sourced from reference TRBV7-2 and TRBJ2-3, is GAGVSQSPSNKVTEKGKDVELRCDPISGHTALYWYRQSLGQGLEFLIYFQGNSAPDKSGLPSDRFSAERTGGSVSTLTIQRTQQEDSAVYLCASSLGLLSTSTDTQYFGPGTRLTVL.

This chain links TRBV24-1 with TRBJ2-1; 11 nucleotides line up with TRBD2. The germline CDR1 and CDR2 sequences are KGHDR and SFDVKD. CDR3 size: 20 residues. Germline trimming cut 5 bases from V and 0 bases from J; bases unmatched to any gene: 14. The CDR3 nucleotides read TGTGCCACCAGTGCAAAACTAGCGGGAGAGATGACCGGCTCCTACAATGAGCAGTTCTTC. This encodes CATSAKLAGEMTGSYNEQFF.

The V call is TRBV6-2 or TRBV6-3, the J call TRBJ2-1; possibly TRBD2 for D (7 bases). Trimming left V 5 bases short and J 2 bases short, with 13 bases between. The germline gives CDR1 MNHEY, CDR2 SVGEGT. The CDR3 is 15 residues long. Written as DNA, the CDR3 is TGTGCCAGCAGTAATGGCGGGGGCCCCTACAATGAGCAGTTCTTC. This translates into CASSNGGGPYNEQFF.

The chain employs TRBV19 and TRBJ2-2; tentatively, D is TRBD2 (5 bases). The V end lost 1 base, the J end lost 6 bases, and 15 bases lay between the germline ends. The CDR3 is made up of 16 amino acids. Germline V gene sequence: CDR1 LNHDA, CDR2 SQIVND (reference sequence). The chain's CDR3 is CASSIGGRAVPGELFF. As DNA, the CDR3 is TGTGCCAGTAGTATAGGAGGGAGAGCGGTCCCCGGGGAGCTGTTTTTT.

The sample holds many counts of this clonotype. V usage is TRBV12-3 or TRBV12-4 and J usage is TRBJ2-2; 7 positions agree with TRBD1. This CDR3 has 13 amino acids. V lost 6 bases to trimming and J lost 6 bases; unmatched junction nucleotides: 4. This CDR3 is CASSRQGSGELFF. The CDR3 coding sequence is TGTGCCAGCAGCCGACAGGGTTCCGGGGAGCTGTTTTTT.

This clonotype was observed a handful of times. This rearrangement joins TRBV24-1 to TRBJ1-1, with 7 nucleotides matching TRBD1. V was clipped by 3 bases and J by 2 bases; unmatched bases: 11. Per the germline V gene, CDR1 is KGHDR and CDR2 is SFDVKD. The CDR3 totals 17 residues. CDR3 nucleotides: TGTGCCACCAGTGATCGCGGGACAGCCCGATCCAACACTGAAGCTTTCTTT. It encodes CATSDRGTARSNTEAFF.

This clonotype was seen a handful of times. The chain uses TRBV7-2 and TRBJ2-7, with D perhaps given as TRBD1 or TRBD2 (5 bases each). CDR1 SGHTA and CDR2 FQGNSA come from the germline V gene. V lost 1 base, J lost 4 bases, and 11 bases lay in between. CDR3 length: 14 residues. CDR3 sequence (DNA): TGTGCCAGCAGCTTAGACGGGGCTCCGTACGAGCAGTACTTC. It yields the protein CASSLDGAPYEQYF.

This clonotype showed up just a few times. This chain uses TRBV5-1 with TRBJ2-2; D unresolved. The CDR3 runs to 13 residues. Trimming stripped 4 bases from V and 9 bases from J, with 13 bases between. Germline lookup yields CDR1 SGHRS and CDR2 YFSETQ. CDR3 DNA: TGCGCCAGCAGCCCTACCTTCGACAGGGAGCTGTTTTTT. Protein product: CASSPTFDRELFF.

This clonotype was observed a handful of times. The V and J genes are TRBV5-1 and TRBJ2-5, with 11 bases matching TRBD2. Trimming took 0 bases from V and 2 from J; bases not matched to a gene: 0. The CDR3 is 15 residues long. Per germline, CDR1 SGHRS and CDR2 YFSETQ. CDR3 nucleotides: TGCGCCAGCAGCTTGGCTAGCGGGGGGCAAGAGACCCAGTACTTC. Protein sequence: CASSLASGGQETQYF. Based on the CDR3 plus reference TRBV5-1 and TRBJ2-5, the full variable domain is KAGVTQTPRYLIKTRGQQVTLSCSPISGHRSVSWYQQTPGQGLQFLFEYFSETQRNKGNFPGRFSGRQFSNSRSEMNVSTLELGDSALYLCASSLASGGQETQYFGPGTRLLVL.

The chain has TRBV29-1 and TRBJ2-3; 8 bases line up with TRBD2. The CDR3 spans 14 residues. J gave up 2 bases and V 1 base, and 2 bases lay outside the gene matches. Germline V lookup: CDR1 SQVTM, CDR2 ANQGSEA. The CDR3 sequence is CSVEGGGTTDTQYF. The DNA of the CDR3 is TGCAGCGTTGAAGGCGGGGGGACCACAGATACGCAGTATTTT.

This clonotype was detected a few times. This chain uses TRBV7-3 with TRBJ1-6, with TRBD1 matching 7 bases. The junction had 9 bases not matched to a gene; V was cut back by 3 bases and J by 13 bases. Looked up from germline, CDR1 is SGHTA and CDR2 is FQGTGA. The CDR3 has 14 amino acids. The CDR3 DNA follows: TGTGCCAGCAGCTTCGGACAGGCCTCGTCGCCCCTCCACTTT. Its translation is CASSFGQASSPLHF.

This chain connects TRBV3-1 to TRBJ2-3; D might be TRBD2 (5 bases). The V end was cut by 3 bases, the J end by 6 bases, with 13 bases between. There are 14 residues in the CDR3. Germline CDR1 LGHDT, CDR2 YNNKEL (reference sequence). CDR3 bases: TGTGCCAGCAGCCAGCGGGTTGGCAAGGATACGCAGTATTTT. Residues: CASSQRVGKDTQYF.

Only a few counts were recorded for this clonotype. V gene TRBV19 combines with J gene TRBJ2-7, with a possible D match to TRBD1 (5 bases). The CDR3 is 13 residues long. V shed 5 bases and J shed 3 bases, with 11 bases lying between them. The germline V gene encodes CDR1 LNHDA and CDR2 SQIVND (reference sequence). CDR3 nucleotides: TGTGCCAGTAGTCCTGGACACCTCTACGAGCAGTACTTC. It translates to CASSPGHLYEQYF.

The V call is TRBV6-5, the J call TRBJ2-1, with D possibly matching TRBD2 (5 bases). In germline, CDR1 is MNHEY, CDR2 SVGAGI. V was shortened by 10 bases and J by 5 bases, with 9 bases between the two germline ends. The CDR3 totals 11 residues. Here the CDR3 reads CATLRDNEQFF. Written as DNA, the CDR3 is TGTGCCACCTTGAGGGACAATGAGCAGTTCTTC.

In its sample, this clonotype was seen a few times. V and J are TRBV5-6 and TRBJ1-1, with unresolved D. Trimming shortened V by 2 bases and J by 3 bases, and 14 bases separated the two germline ends. The germline CDR1 and CDR2 sequences are SGHDT and YYEEEE. The length of the CDR3 is 15 residues. The CDR3 nucleotides read TGTGCCAGCAGCTTTACCCCGAATACGGACACTGAAGCTTTCTTT. Translating gives CASSFTPNTDTEAFF.